This T cell receptor beta chain was recovered during a study of OX40 agonist ivuxolimab in advanced cancers. The length of the CDR3 is 16 residues. From germline, CDR1 is LNHNV and CDR2 YYDKDF (reference sequence). Germline trimming cut 0 bases from V and 2 bases from J; bases unmatched to any gene: 4. Clones were sequenced by immunoSEQ multiplex PCR, and TCRdb holds only the in-frame ones, with some missing. The sample has approximately 100,000 clones; 84% are singletons. Autoimmune disease history or systemic immunosuppression meant exclusion. This clone has only one observation. The clonotype originates from an adult with an advanced solid tumor such as melanoma, head and neck, liver or kidney cancer. The chain combines TRBV15 with TRBJ1-5, with 7 positions matching TRBD1. The sample here was CD4+ or CD8+ T cells sorted from blood, taken in a trial of the OX40 agonist ivuxolimab. CDR3 sequence (DNA): TGTGCCACCAGCAGAGACCCCACAGGGGGCAATCAGCCCCAGCATTTT. This translates into CATSRDPTGGNQPQHF.